This T cell receptor (beta chain) is drawn from a study of cytomegalovirus exposure and HLA in healthy donors. Findings and limits, study-wide: Because they were indistinguishable, some V segments, including TRBV6-2 and TRBV6-3, were excluded.

Points on this clone: Its antigen is not known.

The ends lost 0 bases at V and 3 bases at J; junction bases unmatched: 3. CDR3 size: 16 residues. CDR1 and CDR2 (germline): SGHRS, YFSETQ. The PCR contained 60 Vbeta and 13 Jbeta primers. The data were produced by immunoSEQ multiplex PCR, yet TCRdb's version contains in-frame clones alone and is incomplete. Among 150,000 to 200,000 clones, about 80% were seen once, and the ten largest hold 0.95% to 1.4%. The material sequenced was PBMCs. This chain links TRBV5-1 with TRBJ2-2, with 9 bases identical to TRBD2. The receptor was derived from a middle-aged woman in good health and CMV-seronegative. CDR3 residues: CASSLAAGGDTGELFF. CDR3 DNA sequence: TGCGCCAGCAGCTTGGCCGCGGGAGGGGACACCGGGGAGCTGTTTTTT.